This T cell receptor beta chain came from a study of cytotoxic CD8 clonotypes in ibrutinib-treated CLL. Study-level information: Response sampling took place at median 12 months of treatment, range 6 to 36. The study's findings and limits: Lymph node repertoires were not studied, and sampling times were unmatched. Clonotypes that were public were uncommon, and they contracted or stayed stable on treatment.

Some clones are missing from TCRdb's copy, which holds only in-frame ones; the method was immunoSEQ multiplex PCR. The top ten hold about 6.7% of the sample, which has fewer than 400,000 clones, roughly 70% seen once. This clone occurred a few times. Antigen specificity is unknown. The CDR3 is 16 residues long. With 2 bases removed from V and 5 bases from J, the gap between germline ends came to 18 bases. From germline, CDR1 is SEHNR and CDR2 FQNEAQ (reference sequence). The sample here was PBMCs, taken after 36 months of ibrutinib treatment. The sequence was obtained from a human donor with chronic lymphocytic leukemia. V and J are TRBV7-9 and TRBJ1-1; D remains unclear. In DNA form, the CDR3 reads TGTGCCAGCAGCTTATATGTGGGCAGGATGAGGACTGAAGCTTTCTTT. It specifies CASSLYVGRMRTEAFF. Complete variable domain (other parts from reference TRBV7-9 and TRBJ1-1): DTGVSQNPRHKITKRGQNVTFRCDPISEHNRLYWYRQTLGQGPEFLTYFQNEAQLEKSRLLSDRFSAERPKGSFSTLEIQRTEQGDSAMYLCASSLYVGRMRTEAFFGQGTRLTVV.